This is a list of T cell receptor beta chains from one sample in a study of vaccination and CD4 T cells after COVID-19. No antigen has been identified for these receptors. In TCRdb, the PCR reads were re-called with MiXCR into one record per CDR3 protein. The profile shows roughly 10,000 distinct CDR3 sequences, approximately 52% of them singletons. Input material: CD4+ T cells from blood, cultured in vitro. These TCRs come from a human donor who had recovered from COVID-19. Each CDR3 is given with its conserved first and last residue. Fields, in order: CDR3 DNA, CDR3 protein, J gene, clone size, V gene, D gene. D genes are given only for firm matches. The size field is filled for only some rows; it gives once, few, many or a size class.

CDR3nt: TGTGCCAGCAGGTCCGGGAACACTGAAGCTTTCTTT
CDR3aa: CASRSGNTEAFF
j_gene: TRBJ1-1
abundance: .
v_gene: TRBV27
d_gene: .

CDR3nt: TGTGCCAGCAGTGAAAGGGACCGAGCTTTGTTTGACGAGCAGTACTTC
CDR3aa: CASSERDRALFDEQYF
j_gene: TRBJ2-7
abundance: .
v_gene: TRBV6-1
d_gene: .

CDR3nt: TGCGCCAGCAGCTTAACAGGGATAGGAGAGACCCAGTACTTC
CDR3aa: CASSLTGIGETQYF
j_gene: TRBJ2-5
abundance: .
v_gene: TRBV4-1
d_gene: .

CDR3nt: TGTGCCAGCAGCTTACCATTCGAATCACCCCTCCACTTT
CDR3aa: CASSLPFESPLHF
j_gene: TRBJ1-6
abundance: few
v_gene: TRBV7-9
d_gene: .

CDR3nt: TGTGCCAGCAGCGGGAGAGCGCCGGAGACCCAGTACTTC
CDR3aa: CASSGRAPETQYF
j_gene: TRBJ2-5
abundance: .
v_gene: TRBV7-2
d_gene: .

CDR3nt: TGTGCCAGCAGCCCCAATAGTGGGAGGGCCATCAGGTACGAGCAGTACTTC
CDR3aa: CASSPNSGRAIRYEQYF
j_gene: TRBJ2-7
abundance: medium-sized
v_gene: TRBV28
d_gene: TRBD2

CDR3nt: TGCAGTGCTAGGTCGACCCCACTAACCTCCACAGATACGCAGTATTTT
CDR3aa: CSARSTPLTSTDTQYF
j_gene: TRBJ2-3
abundance: .
v_gene: TRBV20-1
d_gene: .

CDR3nt: TGCAGTGCTTACCCGGGACTCACCTACGAGCAGTACTTC
CDR3aa: CSAYPGLTYEQYF
j_gene: TRBJ2-7
abundance: .
v_gene: TRBV20-1
d_gene: .

CDR3nt: TGCAGCGGCGGACCGGGACTGAACACCGGGGAGCTGTTTTTT
CDR3aa: CSGGPGLNTGELFF
j_gene: TRBJ2-2
abundance: .
v_gene: TRBV29-1
d_gene: .

CDR3nt: TGTGCCAGCAGCTTAGTATTGTGTATCTGGGAGACCCAGTACTTC
CDR3aa: CASSLVLCIWETQYF
j_gene: TRBJ2-5
abundance: .
v_gene: TRBV7-3
d_gene: .

CDR3nt: TGTGCCAGCAGCCCACAAGGGGCAACTAATGAAAAACTGTTTTTT
CDR3aa: CASSPQGATNEKLFF
j_gene: TRBJ1-4
abundance: .
v_gene: TRBV7-8
d_gene: .

CDR3nt: TGCAGTGCTTCCCGGGACCGCAATCAGCCCCAGCATTTT
CDR3aa: CSASRDRNQPQHF
j_gene: TRBJ1-5
abundance: .
v_gene: TRBV20-1
d_gene: .

CDR3nt: TGTGCCATCAGTGAGTCTGCAGAGACCCAGTACTTC
CDR3aa: CAISESAETQYF
j_gene: TRBJ2-5
abundance: .
v_gene: TRBV10-3
d_gene: .

CDR3nt: TGTGCCAGCAGTTACTCGGGGGCTGCGGAGCGCCAAGAGACCCAGTACTTC
CDR3aa: CASSYSGAAERQETQYF
j_gene: TRBJ2-5
abundance: few
v_gene: TRBV6-8
d_gene: .

CDR3nt: TGTGCCAGCAGCCGGGACATAAGCAATCAGCCCCAGCATTTT
CDR3aa: CASSRDISNQPQHF
j_gene: TRBJ1-5
abundance: .
v_gene: TRBV7-9
d_gene: .

CDR3nt: TGTGCCATCAGTTCGACTAACAATGAGCAGTTCTTC
CDR3aa: CAISSTNNEQFF
j_gene: TRBJ2-1
abundance: few
v_gene: TRBV10-3
d_gene: .

CDR3nt: TGTGCCAGCAGAGCCCCGGGGAGGAGTGATCAGCCCCAGCATTTT
CDR3aa: CASRAPGRSDQPQHF
j_gene: TRBJ1-5
abundance: few
v_gene: TRBV12-3/TRBV12-4
d_gene: .

CDR3nt: TGTGCCTGGAGTGTAAGGTACACTGAAGCTTTCTTT
CDR3aa: CAWSVRYTEAFF
j_gene: TRBJ1-1
abundance: few
v_gene: TRBV30
d_gene: .

CDR3nt: TGTGCCAGCAGTTTACGGACTAACGTCAATGAGCAGTTCTTC
CDR3aa: CASSLRTNVNEQFF
j_gene: TRBJ2-1
abundance: .
v_gene: TRBV27
d_gene: .

CDR3nt: TGCAGTGCCCCCATCTGGAAGAACACTGAAGCTTTCTTT
CDR3aa: CSAPIWKNTEAFF
j_gene: TRBJ1-1
abundance: .
v_gene: TRBV20-1
d_gene: .

CDR3nt: TGCAGTGCTATACGGACAGGGGACTCACCCCTCCACTTT
CDR3aa: CSAIRTGDSPLHF
j_gene: TRBJ1-6
abundance: few
v_gene: TRBV20-1
d_gene: TRBD1

CDR3nt: TGTGCCAGCAGTAGTTCCGGGGGCACCGCCCTACAGCCCCAGCATTTT
CDR3aa: CASSSSGGTALQPQHF
j_gene: TRBJ1-5
abundance: .
v_gene: TRBV5-6
d_gene: .

CDR3nt: TGCAGTGCTAGGACTAGCGGGAGGATCGGGGAGCTGTTTTTT
CDR3aa: CSARTSGRIGELFF
j_gene: TRBJ2-2
abundance: few
v_gene: TRBV20-1
d_gene: TRBD2

CDR3nt: TGTGCCAGCAGCTCTCCGGGACAGGGTGTGGGTACGCAGTATTTT
CDR3aa: CASSSPGQGVGTQYF
j_gene: TRBJ2-3
abundance: .
v_gene: TRBV7-2
d_gene: TRBD1

CDR3nt: TGTGCCAGCAGTAGGACAGGGAACTACGAGCAGTACTTC
CDR3aa: CASSRTGNYEQYF
j_gene: TRBJ2-7
abundance: .
v_gene: TRBV27
d_gene: TRBD1

CDR3nt: TGTGCCAGCGGCGATAGCGGGAGAGGGGAAGAGACCCAGTACTTC
CDR3aa: CASGDSGRGEETQYF
j_gene: TRBJ2-5
abundance: few
v_gene: TRBV2
d_gene: TRBD2

CDR3nt: TGTGCCAGCAGTGAGGGTTGGAGGGTTTATAATTCACCCCTCCACTTT
CDR3aa: CASSEGWRVYNSPLHF
j_gene: TRBJ1-6
abundance: few
v_gene: TRBV2
d_gene: .

CDR3nt: TGCAGCGTTGGTTTCACTGAAGCTTTCTTT
CDR3aa: CSVGFTEAFF
j_gene: TRBJ1-1
abundance: .
v_gene: TRBV29-1
d_gene: .

CDR3nt: TGCGCCAGCAGCGCCGGGGACGGCGGAAACACCATATATTTT
CDR3aa: CASSAGDGGNTIYF
j_gene: TRBJ1-3
abundance: .
v_gene: TRBV5-1
d_gene: .

CDR3nt: TGTGCCAGCAGTGACCCGACAGCCTACGAGCAGTACTTC
CDR3aa: CASSDPTAYEQYF
j_gene: TRBJ2-7
abundance: .
v_gene: TRBV6-4
d_gene: .

CDR3nt: TGTGCCAGCAGTTACGATCCGAGGTTGGGAAGCACAGATACGCAGTATTTT
CDR3aa: CASSYDPRLGSTDTQYF
j_gene: TRBJ2-3
abundance: .
v_gene: TRBV6-2/TRBV6-3
d_gene: .

CDR3nt: TGTGCCAGTAGCTCAAGACAGGGGGCGGTAGGGGCCAACGTCCTGACTTTC
CDR3aa: CASSSRQGAVGANVLTF
j_gene: TRBJ2-6
abundance: .
v_gene: TRBV19
d_gene: TRBD1

CDR3nt: TGTGCCAGCAGCTTCGGACAGGGAGAGACCCAGTACTTC
CDR3aa: CASSFGQGETQYF
j_gene: TRBJ2-5
abundance: .
v_gene: TRBV7-2
d_gene: TRBD1

CDR3nt: TGCGCCAGCAGCTTACTAGCGGTTACGAACACCGGGGAGCTGTTTTTT
CDR3aa: CASSLLAVTNTGELFF
j_gene: TRBJ2-2
abundance: few
v_gene: TRBV5-1
d_gene: TRBD2

CDR3nt: TGTGCCACCCGCACCGTCATCACCGGGGAGCTGTTTTTT
CDR3aa: CATRTVITGELFF
j_gene: TRBJ2-2
abundance: .
v_gene: TRBV11-2
d_gene: .

CDR3nt: TGTGCCACCAGCCGCACTAGCGGGAGTACTAGCACAGATACGCAGTATTTT
CDR3aa: CATSRTSGSTSTDTQYF
j_gene: TRBJ2-3
abundance: few
v_gene: TRBV24-1
d_gene: TRBD2

CDR3nt: TGCAGCGTTGATGGGACAGAGAATCAGCCCCAGCATTTT
CDR3aa: CSVDGTENQPQHF
j_gene: TRBJ1-5
abundance: .
v_gene: TRBV29-1
d_gene: TRBD1

CDR3nt: TGTGCCAGTAGTCCCAGACAAGGCGAAATGAATTCACCCCTCCACTTT
CDR3aa: CASSPRQGEMNSPLHF
j_gene: TRBJ1-6
abundance: .
v_gene: TRBV19
d_gene: .

CDR3nt: TGTGCCAGCAGTTTTCCCCTCGGGTTGCGGACTGAAGCTTTCTTT
CDR3aa: CASSFPLGLRTEAFF
j_gene: TRBJ1-1
abundance: .
v_gene: TRBV28
d_gene: .

CDR3nt: TGTGCCAGCAGCTGGAGGACAGGGGGCGCCTACGAGCAGTACTTC
CDR3aa: CASSWRTGGAYEQYF
j_gene: TRBJ2-7
abundance: once
v_gene: TRBV7-2
d_gene: TRBD1

CDR3nt: TGTGCCAGCAGCTTAGAGCTGCTAGCGGAGAAGAACACCGGGGAGCTGTTTTTT
CDR3aa: CASSLELLAEKNTGELFF
j_gene: TRBJ2-2
abundance: .
v_gene: TRBV11-3
d_gene: TRBD2

CDR3nt: TGTGCCAGCAGTTTCAACCCGGGACAGGGGGCCGATGAGCAGTTCTTC
CDR3aa: CASSFNPGQGADEQFF
j_gene: TRBJ2-1
abundance: .
v_gene: TRBV27
d_gene: TRBD1

CDR3nt: TGTGCCAGCAGTTTCCCCAGCAGGGTAGAGACCCAGTACTTC
CDR3aa: CASSFPSRVETQYF
j_gene: TRBJ2-5
abundance: .
v_gene: TRBV12-3/TRBV12-4
d_gene: .

CDR3nt: TGTGCCAGCAGCGCCCGGGACAGGGATTTAGTGGGCGCTGAAGCTTTCTTT
CDR3aa: CASSARDRDLVGAEAFF
j_gene: TRBJ1-1
abundance: few
v_gene: TRBV21-1
d_gene: .

CDR3nt: TGTGCCACCAGCCTACCCTATCAGGCAGGGATGAACACTGAAGCTTTCTTT
CDR3aa: CATSLPYQAGMNTEAFF
j_gene: TRBJ1-1
abundance: .
v_gene: TRBV15
d_gene: .

CDR3nt: TGTGCCAGCGCCCGGCAGATCTCCTACAATGAGCAGTTCTTC
CDR3aa: CASARQISYNEQFF
j_gene: TRBJ2-1
abundance: .
v_gene: TRBV6-1
d_gene: .

CDR3nt: TGTGCCAGCAGTGATCGTGTGGAAGATACGCAGTATTTT
CDR3aa: CASSDRVEDTQYF
j_gene: TRBJ2-3
abundance: few
v_gene: TRBV6-2/TRBV6-3
d_gene: .

CDR3nt: TGTGCCAGCAGTTTGACCCATGGAGCAGCCCAAGAGACCCAGTACTTC
CDR3aa: CASSLTHGAAQETQYF
j_gene: TRBJ2-5
abundance: .
v_gene: TRBV28
d_gene: .

CDR3nt: TGTGCCAGCAGGCCGGGACTAGCCGGGACCGGGGAGCTGTTTTTT
CDR3aa: CASRPGLAGTGELFF
j_gene: TRBJ2-2
abundance: few
v_gene: TRBV6-1
d_gene: TRBD2

CDR3nt: TGTGCCTGGCAAGGGGTGGTAGGCACTGAAGCTTTCTTT
CDR3aa: CAWQGVVGTEAFF
j_gene: TRBJ1-1
abundance: few
v_gene: TRBV30
d_gene: .

CDR3nt: TGTGCCAGCAGCTTAGGACAGGGTTCGGTAAACTATGGCTACACCTTC
CDR3aa: CASSLGQGSVNYGYTF
j_gene: TRBJ1-2
abundance: medium-sized
v_gene: TRBV11-2
d_gene: TRBD1

CDR3nt: TGCAGTGCTAAACAAAACTCCGACAATGAGCAGTTCTTC
CDR3aa: CSAKQNSDNEQFF
j_gene: TRBJ2-1
abundance: few
v_gene: TRBV20-1
d_gene: .

CDR3nt: TGTGCCAGCAGCTCCCGGGATTGGGGAGATACGCAGTATTTT
CDR3aa: CASSSRDWGDTQYF
j_gene: TRBJ2-3
abundance: .
v_gene: TRBV5-6
d_gene: .

CDR3nt: TGTGCCAGCAGTTTTGGTCGGACAGGGGGCGCGTATGGCTACACCTTC
CDR3aa: CASSFGRTGGAYGYTF
j_gene: TRBJ1-2
abundance: .
v_gene: TRBV12-3/TRBV12-4
d_gene: TRBD1

CDR3nt: TGTGCCAGCAGCCAAGACAGGAAAGACGATCCATTGGCCGGGGAGCTGTTTTTT
CDR3aa: CASSQDRKDDPLAGELFF
j_gene: TRBJ2-2
abundance: .
v_gene: TRBV4-2
d_gene: .

CDR3nt: TGTGCCAGCCGCAGGGGGCTGGAGACCCAGTACTTC
CDR3aa: CASRRGLETQYF
j_gene: TRBJ2-5
abundance: .
v_gene: TRBV7-8
d_gene: TRBD1